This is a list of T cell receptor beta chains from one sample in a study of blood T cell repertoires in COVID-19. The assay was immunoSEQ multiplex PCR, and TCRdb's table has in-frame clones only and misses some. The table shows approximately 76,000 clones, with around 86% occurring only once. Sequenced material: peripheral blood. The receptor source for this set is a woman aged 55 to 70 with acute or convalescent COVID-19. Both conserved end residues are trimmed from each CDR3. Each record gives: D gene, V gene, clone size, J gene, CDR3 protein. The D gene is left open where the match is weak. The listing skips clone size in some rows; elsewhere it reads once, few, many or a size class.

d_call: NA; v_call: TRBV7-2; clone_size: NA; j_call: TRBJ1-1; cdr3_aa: ASSLALATEAF
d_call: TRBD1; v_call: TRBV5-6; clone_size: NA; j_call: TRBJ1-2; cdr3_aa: ASSSARTGRAFYGYT
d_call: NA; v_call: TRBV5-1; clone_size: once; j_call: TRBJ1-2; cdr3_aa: ASAEGPNYGYT
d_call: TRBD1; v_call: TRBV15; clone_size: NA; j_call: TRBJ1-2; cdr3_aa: ATSRDEGQGFGYT
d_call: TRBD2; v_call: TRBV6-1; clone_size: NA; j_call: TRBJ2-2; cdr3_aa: ASSVGGLAGGTGELF
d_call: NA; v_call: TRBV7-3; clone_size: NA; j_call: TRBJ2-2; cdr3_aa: ASSLMSGGELF
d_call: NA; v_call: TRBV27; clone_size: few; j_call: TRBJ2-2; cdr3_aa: ASSFISSLTGELF
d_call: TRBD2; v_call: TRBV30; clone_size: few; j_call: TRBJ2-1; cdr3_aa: AWSKASGSAGF
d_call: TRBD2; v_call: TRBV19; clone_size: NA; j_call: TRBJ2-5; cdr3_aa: ASRLTGTSVETQY
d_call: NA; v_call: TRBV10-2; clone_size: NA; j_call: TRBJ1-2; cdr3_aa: ASSGGLKTNGYT
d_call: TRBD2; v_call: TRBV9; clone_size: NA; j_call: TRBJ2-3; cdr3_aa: ASSQTSTRTDTQY
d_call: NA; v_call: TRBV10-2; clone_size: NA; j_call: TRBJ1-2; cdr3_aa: ASSESYRDQGYT
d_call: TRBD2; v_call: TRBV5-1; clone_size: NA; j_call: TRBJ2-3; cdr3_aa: ASSLQPSGGRASTDTQY
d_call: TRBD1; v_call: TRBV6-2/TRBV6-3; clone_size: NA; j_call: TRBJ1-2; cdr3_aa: ASSSGQSPYGYT
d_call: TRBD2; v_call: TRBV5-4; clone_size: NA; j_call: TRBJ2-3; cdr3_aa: ASSLSSGAGNTQY
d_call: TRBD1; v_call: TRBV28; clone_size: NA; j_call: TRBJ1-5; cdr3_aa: ASSLPGQGALFSAQPQH
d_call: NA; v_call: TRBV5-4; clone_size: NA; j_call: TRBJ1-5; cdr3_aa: ASSIDSNSNQPQH
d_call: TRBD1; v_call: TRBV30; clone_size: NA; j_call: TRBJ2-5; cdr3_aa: AWNRDRGRETQY
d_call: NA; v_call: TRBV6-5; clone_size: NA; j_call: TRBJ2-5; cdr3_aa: ASSLQTGQETQY
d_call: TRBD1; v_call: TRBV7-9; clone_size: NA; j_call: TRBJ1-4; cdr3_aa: ASSHDRGHEKLF
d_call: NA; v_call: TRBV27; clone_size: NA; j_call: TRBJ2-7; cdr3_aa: ASSANRAGYEQY
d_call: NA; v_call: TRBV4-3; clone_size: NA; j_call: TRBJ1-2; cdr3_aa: ASSQVGSPNYGYT
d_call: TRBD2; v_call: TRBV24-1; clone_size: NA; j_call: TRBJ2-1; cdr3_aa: ATSVSPRREVDNEQF
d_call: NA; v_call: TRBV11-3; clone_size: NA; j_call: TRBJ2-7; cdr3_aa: ASSLGAEYEQY
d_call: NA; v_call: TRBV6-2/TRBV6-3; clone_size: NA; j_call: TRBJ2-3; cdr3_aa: ASSQVPGQGRTTSGRDTQY
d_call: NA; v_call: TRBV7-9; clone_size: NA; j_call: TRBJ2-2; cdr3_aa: ASSLAGSPGELF
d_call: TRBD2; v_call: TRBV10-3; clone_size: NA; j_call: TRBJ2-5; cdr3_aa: AISESISAFGLAEETQY
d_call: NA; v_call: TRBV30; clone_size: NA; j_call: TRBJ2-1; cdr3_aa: AWSVYRNEQF
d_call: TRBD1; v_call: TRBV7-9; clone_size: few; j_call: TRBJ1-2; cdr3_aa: ASSFDRDGYT
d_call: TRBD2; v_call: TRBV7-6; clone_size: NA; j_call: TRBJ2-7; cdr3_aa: ASSASGLAGVDEQY
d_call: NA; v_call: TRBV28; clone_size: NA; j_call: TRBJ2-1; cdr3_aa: ASSLRSYEQF
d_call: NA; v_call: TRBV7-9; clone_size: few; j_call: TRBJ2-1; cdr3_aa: ASSVVNEQF
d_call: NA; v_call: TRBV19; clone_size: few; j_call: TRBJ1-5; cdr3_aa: ATQPAGGNQPQH
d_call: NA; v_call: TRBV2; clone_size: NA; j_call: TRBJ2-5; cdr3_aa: ASIGGGETQY
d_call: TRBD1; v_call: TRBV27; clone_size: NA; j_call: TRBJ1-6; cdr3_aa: ASSLGSGQFNSPLH
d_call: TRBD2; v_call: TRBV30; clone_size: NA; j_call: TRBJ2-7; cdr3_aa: AWTLERTSGITYEQY
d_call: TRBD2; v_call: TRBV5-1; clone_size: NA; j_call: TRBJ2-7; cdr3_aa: ASSFIAGGRYEQY
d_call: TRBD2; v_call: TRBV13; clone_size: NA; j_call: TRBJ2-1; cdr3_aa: ASSLGRGLAGGQGEQF
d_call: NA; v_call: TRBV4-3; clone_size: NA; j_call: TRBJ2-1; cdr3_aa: ASSRRSGGVNNNEQF
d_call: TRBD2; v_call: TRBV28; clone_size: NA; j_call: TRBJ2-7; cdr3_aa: ASSMRLALYEQY
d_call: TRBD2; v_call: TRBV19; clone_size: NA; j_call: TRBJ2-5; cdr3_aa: ASSTRLAGPKETQY
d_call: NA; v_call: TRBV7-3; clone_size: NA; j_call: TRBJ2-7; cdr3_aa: ASPSGNLYEQY